Shown below are 3 T cell receptor beta chains from a single sample sequenced in a study of blood T cell repertoires in COVID-19. Clones were read by immunoSEQ multiplex PCR, and TCRdb kept only the in-frame ones, dropping some. The data show 37,000 or so clones, 89% seen once. Sequenced sample: peripheral blood. All receptors come from a human donor in a cohort sampled during active COVID-19.

The chain is built from TRBV25-1 and TRBJ1-1; 11 bases fit TRBD1. There are 13 residues in the CDR3. Germline V gene lookup returns CDR1 MGHDK and CDR2 SYGVNS. Trimming removed 8 bases from V and 5 bases from J; junction bases left unmatched: 4. CDR3 residues: CASRTGGGTEAFF. CDR3 sequence (DNA): TGTGCCAGCCGGACAGGGGGCGGTACTGAAGCTTTCTTT.

The chain is built from TRBV18 and TRBJ2-7, with 8 bases identical to TRBD1. Per the germline V gene, CDR1 is KGHSH and CDR2 is LQKENI. Trimming at V came to 2 bases and at J to 1 base, leaving 4 bases not matched to a gene. The CDR3 sequence is 15 residues long. DNA for the CDR3: TGTGCCAGCTCACCAGCCGGGACAGGTTCCTACGAGCAGTACTTC. Amino acids: CASSPAGTGSYEQYF.

The chain is built from TRBV6-5 and TRBJ1-6; 9 bases line up with TRBD1. Trimming took 0 bases from V and 10 from J; bases not matched to a gene: 4. CDR3 length: 15 amino acids. Germline values: CDR1 MNHEY, CDR2 SVGAGI. CDR3 nucleotide sequence: TGTGCCAGCAGTTACTCGGGACAGGGAGGCTCACCCCTCCACTTT. It yields the protein CASSYSGQGGSPLHF.